This T cell receptor beta chain is from a study of CD8 T cells in ankylosing spondylitis. The table lists this clonotype with a few counts. After removal of 1 base from V and 2 bases from J, the junction contained 5 bases not matched to a gene. The CDR3 runs 16 residues. TCRdb re-called the 5' RACE reads with MiXCR, one entry per CDR3 protein. Among approximately 340,000 distinct CDR3 sequences listed, 14% to 15% were seen once. V and J are TRBV12-3 or TRBV12-4 and TRBJ1-5, with 7 bases aligning to TRBD1. This sequence was found in a male donor with ankylosing spondylitis or in good health (not recorded which). Sequenced input: blood, either unsorted or a sorted T cell fraction (not recorded which). CDR3 bases: TGTGCCAGCAGTTTAGGCAGGGGGAAGGGCAATCAGCCCCAGCATTTT. Its translation is CASSLGRGKGNQPQHF.